This TCR beta chain was identified in a study of cytotoxic CD8 clonotypes in ibrutinib-treated CLL. The germline gives CDR1 SQVTM, CDR2 ANQGSEA. V gave up 4 bases and J gave up 4 bases, with 11 bases separating them. The CDR3 totals 13 residues. Using immunoSEQ multiplex PCR, the repertoire was profiled, and TCRdb retains in-frame clones only, with some absent. This table holds fewer than 400,000 clones, approximately 67% found once. The clonotype was recovered from a human donor with chronic lymphocytic leukemia. This chain links TRBV29-1 with TRBJ2-1; D not certain. This material consisted of PBMCs, taken after 36 months of ibrutinib treatment. This CDR3 reads CSVAFLGYNEQFF. The DNA for the CDR3 is TGCAGCGTTGCTTTCTTGGGGTACAATGAGCAGTTCTTC.